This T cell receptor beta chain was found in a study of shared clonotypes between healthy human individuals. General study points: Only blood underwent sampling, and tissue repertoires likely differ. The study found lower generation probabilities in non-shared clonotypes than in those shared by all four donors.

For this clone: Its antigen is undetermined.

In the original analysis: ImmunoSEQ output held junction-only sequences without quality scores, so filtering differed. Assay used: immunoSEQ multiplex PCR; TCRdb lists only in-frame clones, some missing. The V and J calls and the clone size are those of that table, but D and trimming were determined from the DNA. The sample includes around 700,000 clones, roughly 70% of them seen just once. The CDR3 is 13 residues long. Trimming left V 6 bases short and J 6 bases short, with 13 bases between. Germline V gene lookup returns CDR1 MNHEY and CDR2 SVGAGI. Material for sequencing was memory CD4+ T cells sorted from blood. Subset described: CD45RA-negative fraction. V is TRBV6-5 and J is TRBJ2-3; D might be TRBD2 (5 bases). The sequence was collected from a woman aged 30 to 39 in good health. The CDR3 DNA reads TGTGCCAGCAGCCCCCGACTACAGGATACGCAGTATTTT. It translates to CASSPRLQDTQYF.